This passage covers 10 T cell receptor beta chains from one sample sequenced in a study of blood T cell repertoires in COVID-19. TCRdb's table, derived via immunoSEQ multiplex PCR, lists solely in-frame clones and lacks some. Altogether 70,000 to 80,000 clones are present, approximately 85% being singletons, with the ten largest covering under 40%. Sequencing input: peripheral blood. These receptors came from a woman older than 75 with active or convalescent COVID-19.

The chain joins TRBV15 to TRBJ1-1; D unresolved. V was cut by 4 bases and J by 1 base, with 7 bases left in between. CDR1 is LNHNV, CDR2 YYDKDF, per germline (reference sequence). This CDR3 region has 13 residues. The CDR3 loop reads CATSTTENTEAFF. Written as DNA, the CDR3 is TGTGCCACCAGCACAACAGAGAACACTGAAGCTTTCTTT.

The V and J genes are TRBV21-1 and TRBJ2-1; the D call TRBD2 from the table was never checked on the DNA. TRBV21-1 is termed a pseudogene. The CDR3 runs 16 residues. This CDR3 is CASSKPGTSGGNEQFF. CDR3 bases: TGTGCCAGCAGCAAACCCGGGACTAGCGGGGGCAATGAGCAGTTCTTC.

The chain combines TRBV6-5 with TRBJ2-1; D is uncertain. The V and J ends lost 5 bases and 10 bases respectively, with 12 bases between them. Per the germline V gene, CDR1 is MNHEY and CDR2 is SVGAGI. This CDR3 has 12 residues. CDR3 in amino acids: CASSPVRVEQFF. The CDR3 nucleotides are TGTGCCAGCAGTCCTGTACGGGTAGAGCAGTTCTTC.

The chain employs TRBV9 and TRBJ1-3; 9 bases fit TRBD1. The CDR3 contains 16 residues. The V gene's germline CDR1 is SGDLS and CDR2 YYNGEE. V shed 2 bases, J shed 2 bases, and the junction held 5 bases outside the gene matches. CDR3 residues: CASSVGTGRTGNTIYF. In DNA form, the CDR3 reads TGTGCCAGCAGCGTTGGGACAGGGAGGACTGGAAACACCATATATTTT.

The chain's CDR3 is CASSEGTSARDEQFF. The CDR3 nucleotides are TGTGCCAGCAGCGAGGGGACTAGCGCTAGGGATGAGCAGTTCTTC. The V call is TRBV2, the J call TRBJ2-1, with 10 bases identical to TRBD2. This CDR3 spans 15 amino acids. Germline V gene data show CDR1 as SNHLY and CDR2 as FYNNEI. Germline trimming cut 6 bases from V and 8 bases from J; bases unmatched to any gene: 10.

The rearrangement uses TRBV5-4 and TRBJ2-5, with 8 bases that match TRBD2. Germline V gene sequence: CDR1 SGHNT, CDR2 YYREEE (reference sequence). This CDR3 has 14 residues. Trimming at V came to 6 bases and at J to 4 bases, leaving 8 bases not matched to a gene. The chain's CDR3 is CASTSLAGTETQYF. The CDR3 DNA sequence: TGTGCCAGCACTTCCTTAGCGGGAACAGAGACCCAGTACTTC.

The V gene is TRBV29-1, the J gene TRBJ1-3; perhaps TRBD1 as D (6 bases). Trimming left V 5 bases short and J 4 bases short, with 18 bases between. Per the germline V gene, CDR1 is SQVTM and CDR2 is ANQGSEA. The length of the CDR3 is 15 residues. The CDR3 bases are TGCAGCGTTCTACCTGGGGGGGCTTGGGGAAACACCATATATTTT. Translating it yields CSVLPGGAWGNTIYF.

The V and J genes are TRBV4-3 and TRBJ2-1; weak D call: TRBD1 (6 bases). Germline assignment: CDR1 LGHNA and CDR2 YSLEER. The V gene lost 4 bases and the J gene lost 3 bases, with 16 bases spanning the gap. The CDR3 has 16 amino acids. This chain's CDR3 is CASSRGYRDVYNEQFF. DNA for the CDR3: TGCGCCAGCAGCCGCGGCTACAGGGATGTCTACAATGAGCAGTTCTTC.

The V call is TRBV9, the J call TRBJ1-1; D not certain. CDR1 is SGDLS and CDR2 is YYNGEE in the germline V gene. The CDR3 sequence is 14 residues long. Trimming took off 1 base at V and 11 bases at J, with 18 bases between the two ends. The CDR3 loop reads CASSVSAGPIQAFF. The DNA of the CDR3 is TGTGCCAGCAGCGTATCGGCGGGCCCAATACAGGCTTTCTTT.

The chain links TRBV7-2 to TRBJ2-1; 10 bases are shared with TRBD1. The CDR3 loop spans 16 amino acids. Germline V gives CDR1 SGHTA, CDR2 FQGNSA. Trimming took 5 bases from V and 7 from J; bases not matched to a gene: 11. CDR3 sequence (DNA): TGTGCCAGCAGCGGGAGGGGACAGGGGCTCAAAAATGAGCAGTTCTTC. Protein product: CASSGRGQGLKNEQFF. Complete variable domain (other parts from reference TRBV7-2 and TRBJ2-1): GAGVSQSPSNKVTEKGKDVELRCDPISGHTALYWYRQSLGQGLEFLIYFQGNSAPDKSGLPSDRFSAERTGGSVSTLTIQRTQQEDSAVYLCASSGRGQGLKNEQFFGPGTRLTVL.